Shown below are 28 T cell receptor beta chains from a single sample sequenced in a study of PD-L1 blockade in urothelial cancer. The assay was immunoSEQ multiplex PCR, and TCRdb's table has in-frame clones only and misses some. The data contain tens of thousands of clones, 90% of them seen just once; the ten biggest clones take up 1.5% to 2%. As for time point: pretreatment peripheral blood. Sequencing used PBMCs, obtained around atezolizumab (anti-PD-L1) treatment. The receptors derive from a man aged 55 to 70 with urothelial cancer.

This chain links TRBV19 with TRBJ2-5, with no clear D. CDR1 and CDR2 from the germline V gene are LNHDA and SQIVND (reference sequence). V dropped 9 bases and J dropped 5 bases, with 22 bases sitting between them. The CDR3 contains 15 residues. This chain's CDR3 is CARTPRLDRVETQYF. As DNA, the CDR3 is TGTGCCAGGACCCCTCGATTAGACCGGGTGGAGACCCAGTACTTC.

V is TRBV30 and J is TRBJ2-1; 15 bases align to TRBD2. This CDR3 has 16 amino acids. The germline V gene has CDR1 GTSNPN and CDR2 SVGIG (reference sequence). With V trimmed by 0 bases and J by 6 bases, 3 bases remained unmatched. CDR3 DNA sequence: TGTGCCTGGAGTGTTGGACTAGCGGGAGGGGTCAATGAGCAGTTCTTC. This codes for CAWSVGLAGGVNEQFF.

The V gene is TRBV30, the J gene TRBJ1-4, with a tentative D call TRBD1 (6 bases). The V end was cut by 2 bases, the J end by 7 bases, with 17 bases between. The CDR3 is made up of 15 amino acids. Germline V gene data show CDR1 as GTSNPN and CDR2 as SVGIG (reference sequence). As DNA, the CDR3 is TGTGCCTGGAGTTTCAGGGGCTTATCGTCTGAAAAACTGTTTTTT. It codes for CAWSFRGLSSEKLFF.

CDR3 in amino acids: CSVARQNYGYTF. CDR3 in DNA: TGCAGCGTTGCGAGGCAGAACTATGGCTACACCTTC. The chain joins TRBV29-1 to TRBJ1-2, with D uncertain. Germline V gene data show CDR1 as SQVTM and CDR2 as ANQGSEA. This CDR3 comprises 12 residues. Trimming left V 4 bases short and J 2 bases short, with 8 bases between.

The rearrangement joins TRBV28 to TRBJ1-2; 8 nucleotides match TRBD1. This CDR3 is 13 amino acids long. CDR1 and CDR2 (germline): MDHEN, SYDVKM. V was clipped by 6 bases and J by 4 bases; unmatched bases: 4. The CDR3 loop reads CASSPGTGYGYTF. CDR3 in DNA: TGTGCCAGCAGCCCGGGGACAGGCTATGGCTACACCTTC.

V usage is TRBV29-1 and J usage is TRBJ1-4; 9 bases are shared with TRBD1. Looked up from germline, CDR1 is SQVTM and CDR2 is ANQGSEA. Trimming cost V 6 bases and J 6 bases; bases outside gene matches: 14. The CDR3 contains 16 residues. The CDR3 DNA follows: TGCAGCGTCGCCGGGACAGGGCATCTGGGTGATGAAAAACTGTTTTTT. It yields the protein CSVAGTGHLGDEKLFF.

This clone was seen a few times. This chain joins TRBV6-6 and TRBJ1-1, with D tentatively TRBD1 (5 bases). The V gene's germline CDR1 is MNHNY and CDR2 SVGAGI (reference sequence). Trimming removed 6 bases from V and 3 bases from J, with 5 bases in between. This CDR3 is built from 11 residues. CDR3 in DNA: TGTGCCAGCAGACAGGACACTGAAGCTTTCTTT. Translating it yields CASRQDTEAFF.

This clone was detected a few times. The chain carries TRBV7-2 and TRBJ1-5; perhaps TRBD1 as D (6 bases). Germline V lookup: CDR1 SGHTA, CDR2 FQGNSA. The CDR3 length is 16 residues. Deletions cut 5 bases from V and 6 bases from J, with 20 bases between. The CDR3 loop reads CASSQTGTRTLQPQHF. CDR3 nucleotides: TGTGCCAGCAGCCAGACCGGGACACGAACACTTCAGCCCCAGCATTTT.

V gene TRBV5-1 combines with J gene TRBJ1-1; a possible D gene is TRBD1 (6 bases). Germline V gene lookup returns CDR1 SGHRS and CDR2 YFSETQ. The CDR3 runs 16 residues. The ends were cut back, 0 bases at V and 3 bases at J, with 15 bases in the middle. The CDR3 bases are TGCGCCAGCAGCTTGGTTCAGGGGAATTCGTACACTGAAGCTTTCTTT. Residues: CASSLVQGNSYTEAFF.

This clone was observed a single time. The gene calls are TRBV19 and TRBJ1-6; unclear D gene. Germline CDR1 reads LNHDA; CDR2 reads SQIVND (reference sequence). The CDR3 length is 12 residues. Trimming left V 3 bases short and J 7 bases short, with 4 bases between. This chain's CDR3 is CASSIINSPLHF. The DNA of the CDR3 is TGTGCCAGTAGTATTATAAATTCACCCCTCCACTTT.

This clone was counted a few times. The genes are TRBV5-1 and TRBJ1-5; D is unclear. V lost 0 bases and J 2 bases, leaving 12 bases between the germline ends. This CDR3 comprises 16 residues. CDR1 and CDR2 from the germline V gene are SGHRS and YFSETQ. Written as DNA, the CDR3 is TGCGCCAGCAGCTTGGGTCCACTCGGGGGCAATCAGCCCCAGCATTTT. Encoded protein: CASSLGPLGGNQPQHF.

The J gene is TRBJ2-1, the V gene TRBV9; 12 bases map to TRBD2. The V gene end was trimmed by 0 bases and the J gene end by 7 bases; junction bases not matched to a gene: 8. This CDR3 region has 17 residues. Germline CDR1 reads SGDLS; CDR2 reads YYNGEE. As DNA, the CDR3 is TGTGCCAGCAGCGTAGGGCTAGCGGGAGGGCCGGGGAATGAGCAGTTCTTC. Translating it yields CASSVGLAGGPGNEQFF.

In its sample, this clone was seen once. This sequence joins TRBV7-9 and TRBJ2-3; tentatively, D is TRBD1 (6 bases). CDR3 length equals 15 residues. V was shortened by 0 bases and J by 4 bases, with 11 bases between the two germline ends. Germline V gene lookup returns CDR1 SEHNR and CDR2 FQNEAQ (reference sequence). CDR3 DNA: TGTGCCAGCAGCTTAGCACAGGGCATCCCAGATACGCAGTATTTT. Amino acids: CASSLAQGIPDTQYF.

V and J are TRBV9 and TRBJ1-3, with D unresolved. The germline V and J ends were trimmed by 0 bases and 1 base, with 8 bases remaining between them. Germline V CDR1 and CDR2: SGDLS, YYNGEE. CDR3 length: 15 residues. Here the CDR3 reads CASSVGGPSGNTIYF. The CDR3 DNA reads TGTGCCAGCAGCGTAGGAGGGCCTTCTGGAAACACCATATATTTT. The full variable domain, its missing parts supplied by reference TRBV9 and TRBJ1-3, is DSGVTQTPKHLITATGQRVTLRCSPRSGDLSVYWYQQSLDQGLQFLIQYYNGEERAKGNILERFSAQQFPDLHSELNLSSLELGDSALYFCASSVGGPSGNTIYFGEGSWLTVV.

This clone was seen a few times. The chain is built from TRBV10-3 and TRBJ2-7; 8 bases map to TRBD1. Trimming removed 6 bases from V and 6 bases from J; junction bases left unmatched: 4. Germline V gene data show CDR1 as ENHRY and CDR2 as SYGVKD. The CDR3 length is 12 residues. CDR3 in amino acids: CAIRQQGGEQYF. DNA of the CDR3: TGTGCCATCAGGCAACAGGGGGGCGAGCAGTACTTC.

The chain uses TRBV4-1 and TRBJ1-6; D remains ambiguous. V lost 4 bases, J lost 10 bases, and 11 bases lay in between. Germline CDR1 is MGHRA and CDR2 is YSYEKL. This CDR3 spans 13 amino acids. Here the CDR3 DNA reads TGCGCCAGCAGCCGAGAACTGCGCTCACCCCTCCACTTT. Translation: CASSRELRSPLHF.

The chain combines TRBV21-1 with TRBJ1-3. TRBV21-1 is listed as a pseudogene. The CDR3 is made up of 17 amino acids. CDR3: CASSKEATSPGGNTIYF. The CDR3 DNA is TGTGCCAGCAGCAAAGAGGCTACTTCACCGGGGGGAAACACCATATATTTT.

The chain is built from TRBV6-6 and TRBJ2-5, with D tentatively TRBD1 (7 bases). The CDR3 is 14 residues long. The germline V gene encodes CDR1 MNHNY and CDR2 SVGAGI (reference sequence). The V end lost 2 bases, the J end lost 3 bases, and 10 bases lay between the germline ends. The CDR3 loop is CASSYGGGKETQYF. In DNA form, the CDR3 reads TGTGCCAGCAGTTACGGAGGGGGCAAAGAGACCCAGTACTTC.

V gene TRBV5-6 combines with J gene TRBJ2-1; 8 positions agree with TRBD2. The V gene's germline CDR1 is SGHDT and CDR2 YYEEEE. J gave up 5 bases and V 4 bases, and 8 bases lay outside the gene matches. The CDR3 spans 15 residues. The CDR3 protein is CASSPGGGPHNEQFF. CDR3 DNA sequence: TGTGCCAGCAGCCCGGGGGGGGGCCCCCACAATGAGCAGTTCTTC.

CDR3 in amino acids: CASSEGKGSNQPQHF. In nucleotides, the CDR3 is TGTGCCAGCAGTGAAGGTAAGGGGAGCAATCAGCCCCAGCATTTT. The rearrangement links TRBV6-1 to TRBJ1-5, with a weak D call TRBD1 (5 bases). Trimming took 1 base from V and 1 from J, leaving 8 bases between them. The CDR3 loop spans 15 amino acids. The germline V gene has CDR1 MNHNS and CDR2 SASEGT.

The chain uses TRBV5-1 and TRBJ2-1; D is uncertain. The V gene lost 0 bases and the J gene lost 1 base, with 8 bases spanning the gap. Per germline, CDR1 SGHRS and CDR2 YFSETQ. The CDR3 extends over 15 amino acids. The CDR3 nucleotides read TGCGCCAGCAGCTTGGAGTCAGCGTCCTACAATGAGCAGTTCTTC. As protein: CASSLESASYNEQFF.

Only one count was recorded for this clone. This sequence joins TRBV7-2 and TRBJ1-3, with no clear D. This CDR3 spans 14 amino acids. The germline V gene has CDR1 SGHTA and CDR2 FQGNSA. Trimming pared 4 bases from V and 4 bases from J, leaving 11 bases between. The CDR3 spells CASSSSGWGNTIYF. The CDR3 DNA reads as TGTGCCAGCAGCTCTTCGGGGTGGGGAAACACCATATATTTT.

This chain connects TRBV27 to TRBJ2-7, with TRBD1 as a possible D gene (5 bases). Trimming took 7 bases from V and 0 from J, leaving 10 bases between them. Germline V gene sequence: CDR1 MNHEY, CDR2 SMNVEV (reference sequence). The CDR3 contains 13 residues. The CDR3 loop is CASKLQGSYEQYF. For the CDR3, the DNA is TGTGCCAGCAAGTTGCAGGGCTCCTACGAGCAGTACTTC.

The CDR3 region has the DNA TGTGCTAGTGGTCTCCGTCTGGGCGGGGAAAGCTCCTACAATGAGCAGTTCTTC. This gives the protein CASGLRLGGESSYNEQFF. This sequence joins TRBV12-5 and TRBJ2-1, with D perhaps matching TRBD2 (6 bases). The germline CDR1 and CDR2 sequences are LGHNT and FRNRAP. CDR3 length equals 18 residues. V lost 5 bases, J lost 0 bases, and 20 bases lay in between. Combining the CDR3 with reference TRBV12-5 and TRBJ2-1 gives the whole variable domain DARVTQTPRHKVTEMGQEVTMRCQPILGHNTVFWYRQTMMQGLELLAYFRNRAPLDDSGMPKDRFSAEMPDATLATLKIQPSEPRDSAVYFCASGLRLGGESSYNEQFFGPGTRLTVL.

V is TRBV5-1 and J is TRBJ2-3; 9 bases align to TRBD2. Germline V gene data show CDR1 as SGHRS and CDR2 as YFSETQ. The V gene end was trimmed by 4 bases and the J gene end by 2 bases; junction bases not matched to a gene: 5. The CDR3 consists of 15 residues. This CDR3 reads CASSGGTSPTDTQYF. The CDR3 DNA sequence: TGCGCCAGCAGCGGGGGGACTAGCCCCACAGATACGCAGTATTTT.

The J gene is TRBJ1-5, the V gene TRBV4-1; a weak D match, TRBD1 (5 bases). Between the trimmed V and J ends, which lost 0 bases and 6 bases, there was a span of 15 bases. The length of the CDR3 is 16 residues. Germline V gene data show CDR1 as MGHRA and CDR2 as YSYEKL. The CDR3, as DNA: TGCGCCAGCAGCCAAGAGCATACTCAGGGTCGTCAGCCCCAGCATTTT. Encoded protein: CASSQEHTQGRQPQHF.

The V gene is TRBV5-1, the J gene TRBJ2-5; 8 bases map to TRBD2. The CDR3 is made up of 16 amino acids. The germline V gene encodes CDR1 SGHRS and CDR2 YFSETQ. Losses at the gene ends were 0 bases for V and 1 base for J; bases not matched to a gene: 5. The CDR3 region has the DNA TGCGCCAGCAGCTTGGGGGTAGCGGGGAGCCAAGAGACCCAGTACTTC. Translated: CASSLGVAGSQETQYF.

J is TRBJ1-1 and V is TRBV6-6; 9 positions agree with TRBD1. CDR3 size: 16 residues. Germline CDR1 MNHNY, CDR2 SVGAGI (reference sequence). Losses at the gene ends were 5 bases for V and 1 base for J; bases not matched to a gene: 8. DNA for the CDR3: TGTGCCAGCAGTGCCTTGGGACAGGGACCGAACACTGAAGCTTTCTTT. This sequence encodes CASSALGQGPNTEAFF.